This TCR beta chain was recorded in a study of breast tumors, draining lymph nodes, adjacent tissues. Using its own MiXCR run on the multiplex PCR reads, TCRdb lists one record per CDR3 protein. The table includes 200,000 or so distinct CDR3 sequences, 30% to 40% detected once. CDR3 length equals 13 residues. V gave up 2 bases and J gave up 1 base, with 6 bases separating them. Germline CDR1 reads SGHNT; CDR2 reads YYREEE (reference sequence). Axillary draining lymph nodes of breast cancer patients supplied the node samples. The material sequenced was axillary lymph node tissue. The chain uses TRBV5-4 and TRBJ1-1; no firm D call. This receptor was obtained from a female donor with breast cancer. Some clones in this sample may be carry-over from other donors' samples. The DNA for the CDR3 is TGTGCCAGCAGCTTCGGGAGGAACACTGAAGCTTTCTTT. This codes for CASSFGRNTEAFF.